The sample holds a few counts of the clone carrying this T cell receptor beta chain. The antigen is not known. This sample was included in a study of identical twins. Findings and limits, study-wide: In zero-insertion analyses, partial confounding could arise from invariant MAIT and iNKT cells. Sharing of beta out-of-frame sequences by twins showed a weaker excess. Within cord blood, abundant beta clonotypes carried fewer insertions, but memory repertoires showed no such trend.

MiXCR, run by TCRdb on the 5' RACE reads, gives a single entry per CDR3 protein. The sample carries under 300,000 distinct CDR3 sequences, more than 12% recorded once. From germline, CDR1 is SGHNT and CDR2 YENEEA. The CDR3 has 14 amino acids. V was trimmed by 2 bases and J by 8 bases, leaving 13 bases between them. Sequenced sample: memory (CD45RO+) T cells sorted from blood. This sequence originates from a woman aged 18-30 years in good health. The chain recombines TRBV11-3 with TRBJ2-1, with D possibly matching TRBD2 (6 bases). CDR3 loop: CASSLFRGSDEQFF. DNA for the CDR3: TGTGCCAGCAGCTTATTTCGGGGGAGCGATGAGCAGTTCTTC.